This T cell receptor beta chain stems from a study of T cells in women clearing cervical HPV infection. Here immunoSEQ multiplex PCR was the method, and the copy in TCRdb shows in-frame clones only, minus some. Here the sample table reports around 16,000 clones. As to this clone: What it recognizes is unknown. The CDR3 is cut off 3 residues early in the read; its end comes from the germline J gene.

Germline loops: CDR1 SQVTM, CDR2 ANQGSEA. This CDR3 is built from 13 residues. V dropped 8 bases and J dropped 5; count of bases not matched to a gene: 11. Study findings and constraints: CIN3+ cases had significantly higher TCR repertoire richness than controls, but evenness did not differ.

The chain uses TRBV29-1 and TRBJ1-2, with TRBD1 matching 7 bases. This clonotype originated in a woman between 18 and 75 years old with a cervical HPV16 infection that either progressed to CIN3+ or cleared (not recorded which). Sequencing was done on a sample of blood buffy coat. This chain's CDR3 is CSISIQGDYGYTF. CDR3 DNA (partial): TGCAGCATAAGTATCCAGGGGGATTATGGC.